A single sample gave rise to the 16 T cell receptor beta chains below, sequenced in a study of shared clonotypes between healthy human individuals. The repertoire was sequenced with immunoSEQ multiplex PCR; TCRdb's copy has only in-frame clones and lacks some. The data contain some 1.1 million clones, roughly 80% of them singletons. Sequenced: memory CD4+ T cells from PBMCs. Documented subset: CD45RA-negative fraction. The source is a man between 18 and 35 years old in good health. Some clones in this sample may be carry-over from other donors' samples.

The chain uses TRBV28 and TRBJ1-1; no clear D gene. Trimming took 6 bases from V and 1 from J, leaving 18 bases between them. Per the germline V gene, CDR1 is MDHEN and CDR2 is SYDVKM. The CDR3 consists of 16 residues. DNA of the CDR3: TGTGCCAGCAGCCACGGGTGGGGATTAGGGAACACTGAAGCTTTCTTT. It specifies CASSHGWGLGNTEAFF. The complete variable domain, with remaining parts taken from reference TRBV28 and TRBJ1-1, reads DVKVTQSSRYLVKRTGEKVFLECVQDMDHENMFWYRQDPGLGLRLIYFSYDVKMKEKGDIPEGYSVSREKKERFSLILESASTNQTSMYLCASSHGWGLGNTEAFFGQGTRLTVV.

There are a few counts of this clone. Other DNA sequences in this sample translate to the same CDR3. The J gene is TRBJ1-2, the V gene TRBV5-1; D gene uncertain. V lost 0 bases to trimming and J lost 6 bases, with 9 bases between them. The CDR3 has 13 residues. Germline assignment: CDR1 SGHRS and CDR2 YFSETQ. The CDR3 nucleotides read TGCGCCAGCAGCTTGGCCGAAGGGAATGGCTACACCTTC. Its translation is CASSLAEGNGYTF.

Only a few counts were recorded for this clone. CDR3 loop: CASSKRTLPRRKNTEAFF. Written as DNA, the CDR3 is TGTGCCAGCAGCAAACGGACACTACCACGTAGGAAGAACACTGAAGCTTTCTTT. The rearrangement links TRBV21-1 to TRBJ1-1; the table calls TRBD1, which could not be checked here. TRBV21-1 is tagged as a pseudogene. The CDR3 length is 18 residues.

The chain couples TRBV2 to TRBJ1-4; D is undetermined. In germline, CDR1 is SNHLY, CDR2 FYNNEI. This CDR3 is built from 13 residues. Trimming left V 4 bases short and J 5 bases short, with 8 bases between. CDR3 loop: CASSVRENEKLFF. The CDR3 DNA is TGTGCCAGCAGTGTCCGAGAAAATGAAAAACTGTTTTTT.

Note on this clone: Possible read error: a much larger clone is one base away. The chain employs TRBV30 and TRBJ2-5; D is possibly TRBD1 or TRBD2 (6 bases each). The DNA end lines up better with TRBJ2-7; the J call may be wrong. Germline V gene lookup returns CDR1 GTSNPN and CDR2 SVGIG (reference sequence). The CDR3 covers 11 residues. CDR3: CAWSWGAEQYF. In nucleotides, the CDR3 is TGTGCCTGGAGTTGGGGGGCCGAGCAGTACTTC.

This chain uses TRBV6-5 with TRBJ2-1; 7 bases are shared with TRBD1. The V segment lost 5 bases and the J segment 6 bases; nucleotides outside the gene matches: 7. The CDR3 runs 14 residues. Germline V gives CDR1 MNHEY, CDR2 SVGAGI. CDR3 sequence reads: CASSRDREINEQFF. As DNA, the CDR3 is TGTGCCAGCAGTCGGGACAGAGAGATCAATGAGCAGTTCTTC.

The gene calls are TRBV9 and TRBJ2-2, with 8 nucleotides matching TRBD2. Germline V gene lookup returns CDR1 SGDLS and CDR2 YYNGEE. The CDR3 totals 17 residues. The V segment lost 0 bases and the J segment 1 base; nucleotides outside the gene matches: 5. The CDR3 DNA reads as TGTGCCAGCAGCGTAGCGGGACTAGTCGGGAACACCGGGGAGCTGTTTTTT. This sequence encodes CASSVAGLVGNTGELFF. The whole variable domain, filled in from reference TRBV9 and TRBJ2-2, reads DSGVTQTPKHLITATGQRVTLRCSPRSGDLSVYWYQQSLDQGLQFLIQYYNGEERAKGNILERFSAQQFPDLHSELNLSSLELGDSALYFCASSVAGLVGNTGELFFGEGSRLTVL.

This chain joins TRBV11-2 and TRBJ2-7; tentative D call: TRBD1 (6 bases). CDR1 is SGHAT, CDR2 FQNNGV, per germline. The CDR3 covers 14 residues. Trimming removed 6 bases at V and 3 bases at J, with 15 bases between. CDR3 residues: CASSAAGQIYEQYF. The CDR3 DNA reads as TGTGCCAGCAGTGCTGCCGGACAGATCTACGAGCAGTACTTC.

There are a few counts of this clone. The V call is TRBV18, the J call TRBJ1-1, with no clear D. Germline V gives CDR1 KGHSH, CDR2 LQKENI. Between the trimmed V and J ends, which lost 2 bases and 3 bases, there was a span of 10 bases. CDR3 length: 14 residues. As DNA, the CDR3 is TGTGCCAGCTCACCATTTGGCCGGGACACTGAAGCTTTCTTT. Translating gives CASSPFGRDTEAFF.

The chain uses TRBV19 and TRBJ2-3; weak D call: TRBD2 (5 bases). CDR1 LNHDA and CDR2 SQIVND come from the germline V gene (reference sequence). V dropped 3 bases and J dropped 3 bases, with 16 bases sitting between them. CDR3 length equals 16 residues. CDR3 nucleotide sequence: TGTGCCAGTAGTATTCCCTCGGGGTACCGAACAGATACGCAGTATTTT. Encoded protein: CASSIPSGYRTDTQYF. The variable domain in full, with the rest retrieved from reference TRBV19 and TRBJ2-3, is DGGITQSPKYLFRKEGQNVTLSCEQNLNHDAMYWYRQDPGQGLRLIYYSQIVNDFQKGDIAEGYSVSREKKESFPLTVTSAQKNPTAFYLCASSIPSGYRTDTQYFGPGTRLTVL.

J is TRBJ1-2 and V is TRBV27; 7 nucleotides align to TRBD1. V trimming: 6 bases; J trimming: 6 bases; junction bases outside the gene matches: 10. Per the germline V gene, CDR1 is MNHEY and CDR2 is SMNVEV (reference sequence). CDR3 length: 14 residues. CDR3 DNA: TGTGCCAGCAGGAGGGCGGGACAGAGGGATGGCTACACCTTC. Protein: CASRRAGQRDGYTF.

The V and J genes are TRBV19 and TRBJ1-5; 7 nucleotides line up with TRBD1. V shed 5 bases, J shed 0 bases, and the junction held 10 bases outside the gene matches. The CDR3 is 17 amino acids. Germline CDR1 is LNHDA and CDR2 is SQIVND (reference sequence). DNA of the CDR3: TGTGCCAGTAGTCTCTGGGGACAGTCATCTAGCAATCAGCCCCAGCATTTT. This encodes CASSLWGQSSSNQPQHF. Complete variable domain (other parts from reference TRBV19 and TRBJ1-5): DGGITQSPKYLFRKEGQNVTLSCEQNLNHDAMYWYRQDPGQGLRLIYYSQIVNDFQKGDIAEGYSVSREKKESFPLTVTSAQKNPTAFYLCASSLWGQSSSNQPQHFGDGTRLSIL.

This clone has just a few counts. The genes are TRBV2 and TRBJ1-2, with D unresolved. Germline CDR1 reads SNHLY; CDR2 reads FYNNEI. V shed 5 bases and J shed 4 bases, with 5 bases lying between them. The CDR3 is 11 amino acids. The chain's CDR3 is CASSSIYGYTF. Written as DNA, the CDR3 is TGTGCCAGCAGTTCCATCTATGGCTACACCTTC.

The chain combines TRBV18 with TRBJ2-3, with 14 positions matching TRBD2. The V and J ends lost 5 bases and 1 base, in that order; junction bases with no gene match: 2. CDR1 is KGHSH and CDR2 is LQKENI in the germline V gene. This CDR3 contains 16 residues. Here the CDR3 reads CASSSGLAGGTDTQYF. In DNA form, the CDR3 reads TGTGCCAGCTCATCGGGACTAGCGGGAGGCACAGATACGCAGTATTTT.

The V and J genes are TRBV14 and TRBJ2-7; TRBD1 matches 7 bases. J was trimmed by 3 bases and V by 4 bases; bases with no gene match: 6. Germline V CDR1 and CDR2: SGHDN, FVKESK. This CDR3 has 14 residues. The CDR3 DNA is TGTGCCAGCAGCCCTCGGACAGGAGGCTACGAGCAGTACTTC. Translation: CASSPRTGGYEQYF. The full variable domain, completed using reference TRBV14 and TRBJ2-7, is EAGVTQFPSHSVIEKGQTVTLRCDPISGHDNLYWYRRVMGKEIKFLLHFVKESKQDESGMPNNRFLAERTGGTYSTLKVQPAELEDSGVYFCASSPRTGGYEQYFGPGTRLTVT.

J is TRBJ1-4 and V is TRBV28; weak D call: TRBD1 (5 bases). V was cut by 4 bases and J by 6 bases, with 18 bases left in between. The CDR3 length is 16 residues. Germline V CDR1 and CDR2: MDHEN, SYDVKM. Written as DNA, the CDR3 is TGTGCCAGCAGTTCCCGGGGGTTTGGGACGGATGAAAAACTGTTTTTT. It specifies CASSSRGFGTDEKLFF.